The entry below gives a single TCR beta chain sequence along with its context. The source of the sample is a study of blood T cell repertoires in COVID-19. Study-level background: The cDNA or gDNA used as material had been derived from T cells, B-cell-depleted T cells, or PBMCs.

With 4 bases removed from V and 4 bases from J, the gap between germline ends came to 16 bases. Germline CDR1 ENHRY, CDR2 SYGVKD. The length of the CDR3 is 15 residues. Sequencing used immunoSEQ multiplex PCR; TCRdb keeps in-frame clones, though not all of them. The sample shows about 180,000 clones, 70% to 90% of them seen only once. The rearrangement joins TRBV10-3 to TRBJ1-2, with TRBD1 as a possible D gene (6 bases). Sequencing input: peripheral blood. The TCR comes from a man aged 35 to 55 with active or convalescent COVID-19. The CDR3 spells CAISADSNNPYGYTF. As DNA, the CDR3 is TGTGCCATCAGTGCGGACAGCAATAACCCCTATGGCTACACCTTC.